A single TCR beta chain is shown here with its context. The data were obtained in a study of blood T cell repertoires in COVID-19. The CDR3 extends over 14 amino acids. Germline lookup yields CDR1 ENHRY and CDR2 SYGVKD. J was trimmed by 9 bases and V by 6 bases; bases with no gene match: 4. TCRdb's copy holds only in-frame clones and misses some; the assay was immunoSEQ multiplex PCR. The table has approximately 46,000 clones, approximately 86% seen once; the top ten hold 16%. The sequence came from a man aged 55 to 69 with active or convalescent COVID-19. V usage is TRBV10-3 and J usage is TRBJ1-6; 11 bases agree with TRBD1. Sequenced input: peripheral blood. The CDR3 nucleotides read TGTGCCATCAGCGCCGGGACAGGGGGTTCACCCCTCCACTTT. Its protein is CAISAGTGGSPLHF.